A selection of T cell receptor beta chains follows, all from one sample in a study of T cell clones after liver transplantation. The repertoire was sequenced with immunoSEQ multiplex PCR; TCRdb's copy has only in-frame clones and lacks some. Of around 100,000 clones listed, approximately 79% are singletons. The source material was CD4+ T cells from blood, sampled around 49 months after liver transplant. The origin of the receptors is a human patient who received a liver transplant. Some T cells may trace back to the graft donor. Each CDR3 is given with its conserved first and last residue. The D gene is left open where the match is weak. Clone size appears in some rows only: once, few, many, or a class for an expanded clone.

J gene,clone size,D gene,V gene,CDR3 protein,CDR3 DNA
TRBJ2-1,-,-,TRBV7-3,CASSLTDGRNEQFF,TGTGCCAGCAGCTTAACGGACGGGCGCAATGAGCAGTTCTTC
TRBJ2-7,-,-,TRBV30,CAWSRATYEQYF,TGTGCCTGGAGTAGGGCTACGTACGAGCAGTACTTC
TRBJ1-1,-,TRBD1,TRBV14,CASSQQQGATEAFF,TGTGCCAGCAGCCAACAACAGGGGGCCACTGAAGCTTTCTTT
TRBJ1-2,-,TRBD1,TRBV27,CASSPQGTGLSGYTF,TGTGCCAGCAGTCCCCAAGGGACAGGGTTGAGTGGCTACACCTTC
TRBJ2-7,-,-,TRBV30,CARGAGDLYEQYF,TGTGCCCGTGGGGCCGGGGACCTCTACGAGCAGTACTTC
TRBJ2-7,-,-,TRBV2,CASSGGHRGGYEQYF,TGTGCCAGCAGCGGGGGTCACAGGGGAGGCTACGAGCAGTACTTC
TRBJ1-5,-,-,TRBV11-2,CASSYGAGNQPQHF,TGTGCCAGCAGCTACGGGGCCGGCAATCAGCCCCAGCATTTT
TRBJ2-4,once,-,TRBV7-2,CASSLAVENIQYF,TGTGCCAGCAGCTTAGCGGTCGAAAACATTCAGTACTTC
TRBJ2-1,-,TRBD2,TRBV5-1,CASKLAGGPWNEQFF,TGCGCCAGCAAGCTAGCGGGAGGGCCGTGGAATGAGCAGTTCTTC
TRBJ1-2,-,-,TRBV27,CASSLSRGELYGYTF,TGTGCCAGCAGTTTATCTCGCGGCGAGCTCTATGGCTACACCTTC
TRBJ2-7,-,TRBD1,TRBV27,CASSLFPGTGITYEQYF,TGTGCCAGCAGTTTATTCCCCGGGACAGGGATAACCTACGAGCAGTACTTC
TRBJ2-5,once,-,TRBV30,CAWSVGGGGETQYF,TGTGCCTGGAGTGTAGGGGGTGGGGGGGAGACCCAGTACTTC
TRBJ2-7,-,TRBD1,TRBV5-1,CASSTTGDPSYEQYF,TGCGCCAGCAGCACAACAGGGGACCCCTCCTACGAGCAGTACTTC
TRBJ1-1,-,TRBD1,TRBV4-2,CASSQEATGTAHAFF,TGTGCCAGCAGCCAAGAGGCGACCGGGACAGCCCACGCTTTCTTT
TRBJ1-5,-,-,TRBV5-4,CASSLRGANQPQHF,TGTGCCAGCAGCTTGCGGGGGGCCAATCAGCCCCAGCATTTT
TRBJ1-2,-,TRBD1,TRBV28,CASSMAGTGGIGYTF,TGTGCCAGCAGTATGGCAGGGACAGGGGGAATTGGCTACACCTTC
TRBJ2-5,-,-,TRBV7-2,CASSSSGTSPPGAQYF,TGTGCCAGCAGCTCCTCCGGGACTTCCCCGCCGGGGGCCCAGTACTTC
TRBJ1-2,-,-,TRBV5-4,CASSFPGPNYGYTF,TGTGCCAGCAGCTTCCCGGGTCCTAACTATGGCTACACCTTC
TRBJ2-2,-,TRBD1,TRBV4-1,CASSHRDRGGGELFF,TGCGCCAGCAGCCATAGGGACAGGGGTGGCGGGGAGCTGTTTTTT
TRBJ1-5,-,-,TRBV5-6,CASSRLLRGNQPQHF,TGTGCCAGCAGCCGACTTTTGCGTGGCAATCAGCCCCAGCATTTT
TRBJ2-6,-,TRBD1,TRBV18,CASSIRGNSGANVLTF,TGTGCCAGCTCAATCAGGGGGAATTCTGGGGCCAACGTCCTGACTTTC
TRBJ1-1,-,-,TRBV18,CASSPLALNTEAFF,TGTGCCAGCTCACCACTGGCCTTGAACACTGAAGCTTTCTTT
TRBJ2-5,-,-,TRBV18,CASSLRRRDGETQYF,TGTGCCAGCTCACTGCGCAGGAGGGACGGCGAGACCCAGTACTTC
TRBJ2-7,-,TRBD1,TRBV5-4,CASSLGGQGLDEQYF,TGTGCCAGCAGCTTGGGAGGACAGGGCTTGGACGAGCAGTACTTC
TRBJ2-4,-,TRBD2,TRBV27,CATREGAKNIQYF,TGTGCCACCCGGGAGGGAGCCAAAAACATTCAGTACTTC
TRBJ1-2,few,-,TRBV28,CASSSLTYGYTF,TGTGCCAGCAGCTCCCTCACCTATGGCTACACCTTC
TRBJ1-6,-,-,TRBV6-5,CASSDRTRAPLHF,TGTGCCAGCAGTGATCGGACGAGGGCACCCCTCCACTTT
TRBJ1-5,-,-,TRBV7-3,CASSPGRAGQPQHF,TGTGCCAGCAGCCCAGGGAGGGCAGGACAGCCCCAGCATTTT
TRBJ2-2,-,TRBD2,TRBV2,CASSVSSGGNINTGELFF,TGTGCCAGCAGTGTTAGTAGCGGGGGGAACATAAACACCGGGGAGCTGTTTTTT
TRBJ1-1,-,-,TRBV7-9,CASSPPTGFNTEAFF,TGTGCCAGCAGCCCTCCGACAGGTTTTAACACTGAAGCTTTCTTT
TRBJ2-5,once,TRBD2,TRBV5-1,CASSTEILAGQETQYF,TGCGCCAGCAGTACGGAAATACTAGCGGGTCAAGAGACCCAGTACTTC
TRBJ1-1,-,-,TRBV6-5,CASRPGGHLNTEAFF,TGTGCCAGCAGACCCGGCGGACATCTGAACACTGAAGCTTTCTTT
TRBJ2-1,-,-,TRBV7-2,CASSLGDTYNEQFF,TGTGCCAGCAGCTTAGGGGATACATACAATGAGCAGTTCTTC
TRBJ2-7,-,TRBD2,TRBV5-1,CASSLALAGAYEQYF,TGCGCCAGCAGCTTGGCACTAGCGGGAGCCTACGAGCAGTACTTC
TRBJ2-1,-,TRBD1,TRBV6-1,CASSVGLGQGKDEQFF,TGTGCCAGCAGTGTGGGATTGGGACAGGGGAAGGATGAGCAGTTCTTC
TRBJ2-1,-,TRBD1,TRBV7-9,CASSLARTGSSYNEQFF,TGTGCCAGCAGCTTAGCCCGGACAGGGAGCTCCTACAATGAGCAGTTCTTC
TRBJ1-6,-,TRBD1,TRBV7-2,CASSTGQGYSPLHF,TGTGCCAGCAGCACGGGACAGGGGTATTCACCCCTCCACTTT
TRBJ2-1,-,-,TRBV7-2,CASSLAGQGYNEQFF,TGTGCCAGCAGCCTAGCGGGACAGGGTTACAATGAGCAGTTCTTC
TRBJ2-2,-,TRBD2,TRBV7-2,CASILAGNTNTGELFF,TGTGCCAGCATACTAGCGGGGAACACAAACACCGGGGAGCTGTTTTTT
TRBJ2-1,-,-,TRBV29-1,CSVVGRAEYNEQFF,TGCAGCGTTGTTGGCAGGGCAGAGTACAATGAGCAGTTCTTC
TRBJ2-1,-,TRBD1,TRBV5-1,CASRKQGDYNEQFF,TGCGCCAGCAGAAAACAGGGGGACTACAATGAGCAGTTCTTC
TRBJ2-1,-,TRBD2,TRBV4-1,CASSQASGGAGTYNEQFF,TGCGCCAGCAGCCAAGCTAGCGGGGGGGCCGGGACCTACAATGAGCAGTTCTTC
TRBJ2-6,once,TRBD1,TRBV7-3,CASSPRTGIPGANVLTF,TGTGCCAGCAGCCCCCGGACAGGAATCCCTGGGGCCAACGTCCTGACTTTC
TRBJ1-5,-,TRBD1,TRBV7-2,CASSLVSTGLYQPQHF,TGTGCCAGCAGCTTAGTTTCGACAGGGCTTTATCAGCCCCAGCATTTT
TRBJ2-3,once,TRBD1,TRBV29-1,CSARPGQGTPDTQYF,TGCAGCGCACGCCCGGGACAGGGGACCCCAGATACGCAGTATTTT
TRBJ2-5,few,-,TRBV6-5,CASSRQPKETQYF,TGTGCCAGCAGCCGACAGCCGAAAGAGACCCAGTACTTC
TRBJ1-2,-,TRBD1,TRBV6-5,CASSYQGQEVDGYTF,TGTGCCAGCAGTTATCAAGGACAGGAGGTCGATGGCTACACCTTC
TRBJ1-1,-,-,TRBV7-8,CASRPTGITEAFF,TGTGCCAGCAGACCAACAGGGATCACTGAAGCTTTCTTT
TRBJ1-5,-,-,TRBV6-4,CASSDNPNQPQHF,TGTGCCAGCAGTGACAACCCAAATCAGCCCCAGCATTTT